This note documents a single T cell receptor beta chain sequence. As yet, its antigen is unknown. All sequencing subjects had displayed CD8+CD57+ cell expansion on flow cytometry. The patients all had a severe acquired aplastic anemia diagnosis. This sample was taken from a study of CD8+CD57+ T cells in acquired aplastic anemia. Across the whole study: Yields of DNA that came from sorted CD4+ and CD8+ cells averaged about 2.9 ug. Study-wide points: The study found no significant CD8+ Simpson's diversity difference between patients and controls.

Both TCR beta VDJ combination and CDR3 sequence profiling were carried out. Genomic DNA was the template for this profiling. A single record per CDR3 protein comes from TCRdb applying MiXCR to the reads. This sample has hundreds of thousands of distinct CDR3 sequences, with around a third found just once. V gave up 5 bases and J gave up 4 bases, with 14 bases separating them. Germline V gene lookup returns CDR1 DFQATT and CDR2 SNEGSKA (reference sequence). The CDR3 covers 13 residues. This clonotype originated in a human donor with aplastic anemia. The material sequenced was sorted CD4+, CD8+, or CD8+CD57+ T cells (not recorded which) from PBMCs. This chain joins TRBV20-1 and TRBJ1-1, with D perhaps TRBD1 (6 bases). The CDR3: CSAGRDIATEAFF. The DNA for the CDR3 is TGCAGTGCTGGCCGGGACATCGCCACTGAAGCTTTCTTT.